The clone carrying this T cell receptor beta chain is categorized as large. These data belong to a study of blood T cell dynamics during melanoma immunotherapy. Specified time point: week 3, after first cycle of checkpoint inhibitor. Every bulk PBMC sample received the same 350 ng of DNA. TCRdb keeps only in-frame clones here, not all; method: immunoSEQ multiplex PCR. This table holds about 28,000 clones, approximately 88% found once. The sequence came from a human donor with melanoma. The specimen comprised blood, sampled from a patient treated with checkpoint blockade.

Here the CDR3 DNA reads TGTGCCAGCTCCGGTGGGTACGGTTCCGGGGAGCTGTTTTTT. It yields the protein CASSGGYGSGELFF. The chain employs TRBV6-1 and TRBJ2-2; D is uncertain. Trimming stripped 8 bases from V and 6 bases from J, with 16 bases between. This CDR3 region has 14 residues. The germline V gene encodes CDR1 MNHNS and CDR2 SASEGT.